This T cell receptor (beta chain) derives from a study of Graves' ophthalmopathy and Graves' hyperthyroidism. Amplification targeted the TCR beta CDR3 regions, with RNA transcripts as the source material. An opening RT-PCR round employed HTBI primers and preceded a second-round multiplex PCR. TCRdb ran MiXCR on the multiplex PCR reads and lists one entry per CDR3 protein. This sample has about 550,000 distinct CDR3 sequences, with 39% found just once. Enrolled hyperthyroidism patients had a new diagnosis, a duration under 2 months, and an age of 18 to 65. Exclusion criteria comprised other autoimmune diseases, uncontrolled infections, pregnancy or lactation in patients. Findings of the study overall: The model predicted progression of ophthalmopathy with a sensitivity of 60% to 71%, and its specificity was about 72%. Cross-validated, the 13-signature model showed 87.88%/81.08% sensitivity/specificity, and 80%/75% in the test set.

Concerning this clonotype itself: What it binds is not known.

This TCR was recovered from an adult man with Graves' hyperthyroidism. Specimen: peripheral blood or thyroid tissue (not recorded which).

CDR3 sequence reads: CASRRDSSSTDTQYF. As DNA, the CDR3 is TGTGCCAGCAGGCGGGACAGCTCTAGCACAGATACGCAGTATTTT. This chain uses TRBV2 with TRBJ2-3; maybe TRBD1 (7 bases). The V gene's germline CDR1 is SNHLY and CDR2 FYNNEI. This CDR3 has 15 residues. The V and J ends lost 6 bases and 0 bases respectively, with 13 bases between them.